Listed here are 25 T cell receptor beta chains from one sample, sequenced in a study of cytomegalovirus exposure and HLA in healthy donors. Both 60 Vbeta primers and 13 Jbeta primers went into the PCR. Sequenced by immunoSEQ multiplex PCR; TCRdb stores in-frame clones only, minus some. The sample holds about 270,000 clones; roughly two thirds are singletons and the top ten take under 3%. The sample comprised PBMCs. The origin of the receptors is a female donor in good health and CMV-seronegative.

This clone was seen a handful of times. The rearrangement links TRBV30 to TRBJ2-1; 8 bases are shared with TRBD2. From germline, CDR1 is GTSNPN and CDR2 SVGIG (reference sequence). This CDR3 spans 17 amino acids. With 0 bases clipped from V and 5 bases from J, the junction kept 12 bases outside the gene matches. This CDR3 reads CAWSVRDLTGGDNEQFF. Here the CDR3 DNA reads TGTGCCTGGAGTGTACGGGATTTAACGGGAGGGGACAATGAGCAGTTCTTC.

The V gene is TRBV29-1, the J gene TRBJ2-5; 10 bases are shared with TRBD1. Trimming removed 6 bases from V and 5 bases from J; junction bases left unmatched: 6. This CDR3 is 13 amino acids long. Germline CDR1 and CDR2: SQVTM and ANQGSEA. CDR3 bases: TGCAGCGTGATGACAGGGGGCAGGGAGACCCAGTACTTC. Protein product: CSVMTGGRETQYF. Based on the CDR3 plus reference TRBV29-1 and TRBJ2-5, the full variable domain is SAVISQKPSRDICQRGTSLTIQCQVDSQVTMMFWYRQQPGQSLTLIATANQGSEATYESGFVIDKFPISRPNLTFSTLTVSNMSPEDSSIYLCSVMTGGRETQYFGPGTRLLVL.

The chain employs TRBV27 and TRBJ2-7, with 8 bases matching TRBD1. The V gene's germline CDR1 is MNHEY and CDR2 SMNVEV (reference sequence). There are 15 residues in the CDR3. The V and J ends lost 5 bases and 0 bases, in that order; junction bases with no gene match: 6. CDR3 sequence: CASSQRQGISYEQYF. The CDR3 DNA is TGTGCCAGCAGTCAACGACAGGGGATCTCCTACGAGCAGTACTTC.

J is TRBJ1-4 and V is TRBV18; 7 bases line up with TRBD1. Germline lookup yields CDR1 KGHSH and CDR2 LQKENI. V was clipped by 3 bases and J by 5 bases; unmatched bases: 6. The CDR3 is 15 residues long. The DNA for the CDR3 is TGTGCCAGCTCACCCCTCGGGACAGAGAATGAAAAACTGTTTTTT. As protein: CASSPLGTENEKLFF.

V usage is TRBV10-3 and J usage is TRBJ2-3, with 11 bases fitting TRBD2. This CDR3 has 15 residues. Germline V gene sequence: CDR1 ENHRY, CDR2 SYGVKD. V was clipped by 5 bases and J by 2 bases; unmatched bases: 3. The CDR3 loop reads CAISRLAGNTDTQYF. The CDR3 DNA reads as TGTGCCATCAGTCGACTAGCGGGGAACACAGATACGCAGTATTTT.

V usage is TRBV7-9 and J usage is TRBJ2-1, with 8 positions matching TRBD2. The trim removed 6 bases at V and 9 bases at J, leaving 16 bases unmatched. The germline V gene has CDR1 SEHNR and CDR2 FQNEAQ (reference sequence). The CDR3 contains 16 residues. DNA of the CDR3: TGTGCCAGCAGTCGAGAGCGGGGGAGCGGGGTCATTGAGCAGTTCTTC. This sequence encodes CASSRERGSGVIEQFF.

The CDR3 region has the DNA TGTGCCACCAGCAGAGACGGGACTAGCGGGGGCTCCTACAATGAGCAGTTCTTC. Protein sequence: CATSRDGTSGGSYNEQFF. The J gene is TRBJ2-1, the V gene TRBV15, with 14 bases fitting TRBD2. The CDR3 consists of 18 residues. Per the germline V gene, CDR1 is LNHNV and CDR2 is YYDKDF (reference sequence). The J segment lost 0 bases and the V segment lost 0 bases, leaving 1 base of the junction unmatched.

The CDR3 coding sequence is TGTGCCAGCAGTTACACACCTAATTCGGGGATCCACGAGCAGTACTTC. It is translated as CASSYTPNSGIHEQYF. This chain connects TRBV6-5 to TRBJ2-7, with D possibly being TRBD2 (5 bases). This CDR3 has 16 amino acids. V was pared by 2 bases and J by 5 bases, with 19 bases between. The germline gives CDR1 MNHEY, CDR2 SVGAGI.

This clone was counted a single time. In nucleotides, the CDR3 is TGCGCCAGCAGCTTGGTGTCAGGGTCGATAATCTCCTACGAGCAGTACTTC. As protein: CASSLVSGSIISYEQYF. V is TRBV5-1 and J is TRBJ2-7; D possibly corresponds to TRBD1 (5 bases). Trimming removed 0 bases at V and 0 bases at J, with 16 bases between. There are 17 residues in the CDR3. Germline lookup yields CDR1 SGHRS and CDR2 YFSETQ.

This chain uses TRBV2 with TRBJ2-5; the D gene is possibly TRBD2 (6 bases). Trimming shortened V by 10 bases and J by 1 base, and 19 bases separated the two germline ends. The CDR3 covers 15 residues. The germline V gene encodes CDR1 SNHLY and CDR2 FYNNEI. As DNA, the CDR3 is TGTGCCAACAGCAAGATCTCCGGGGGCCAAGAGACCCAGTACTTC. The encoded protein is CANSKISGGQETQYF. The complete variable domain, with remaining parts taken from reference TRBV2 and TRBJ2-5, reads EPEVTQTPSHQVTQMGQEVILRCVPISNHLYFYWYRQILGQKVEFLVSFYNNEISEKSEIFDDQFSVERPDGSNFTLKIRSTKLEDSAMYFCANSKISGGQETQYFGPGTRLLVL.

This clone was counted a single time. The chain is built from TRBV6-1 and TRBJ2-5, with 7 bases matching TRBD2. The DNA end lines up better with TRBJ2-7; the J call may be wrong. The CDR3 contains 11 residues. Germline values: CDR1 MNHNS, CDR2 SASEGT. CDR3 residues: CASRREYEQYF. CDR3 nucleotide sequence: TGTGCCAGCCGGCGGGAGTACGAGCAGTACTTC.

CDR3 sequence (DNA): TGTGCCAGCAGCGTAGGAGACAGGGGGGGATACGAGCAGTACTTC. Protein sequence: CASSVGDRGGYEQYF. The chain employs TRBV9 and TRBJ2-7; 9 bases align to TRBD1. The CDR3 is 15 amino acids. V gave up 0 bases and J gave up 4 bases; unmatched junction bases: 5. Germline-derived CDR1 and CDR2 are SGDLS and YYNGEE.

The V and J genes are TRBV5-1 and TRBJ2-5, with TRBD2 as a possible D gene (5 bases). The end of the DNA fits TRBJ2-7 better, so the J call may be wrong. The CDR3 is 14 residues long. Germline V CDR1 and CDR2: SGHRS, YFSETQ. The CDR3 DNA reads TGCGCCAGCAGCTTGGAGGGAGCGGTGAACGAGCAGTACTTC. Translated: CASSLEGAVNEQYF.

The V and J genes are TRBV7-9 and TRBJ1-5, with 7 bases lining up with TRBD1. Germline V gene data show CDR1 as SEHNR and CDR2 as FQNEAQ (reference sequence). The CDR3 is 15 residues long. With V trimmed by 6 bases and J by 1 base, 6 bases remained unmatched. The CDR3 DNA is TGTGCCAGCAGGACGACAGGGTCAAGCAATCAGCCCCAGCATTTT. Its protein is CASRTTGSSNQPQHF.

The V call is TRBV28, the J call TRBJ1-2; D is unresolved. The CDR3 consists of 13 residues. Trimming stripped 8 bases from V and 4 bases from J, with 14 bases between. In germline, CDR1 is MDHEN, CDR2 SYDVKM. The CDR3 DNA is TGTGCCAGCGGTGAAGTGTTCAGCTATGGCTACACCTTC. The encoded protein is CASGEVFSYGYTF.

The chain employs TRBV2 and TRBJ2-1; 13 nucleotides match TRBD2. Germline V gene sequence: CDR1 SNHLY, CDR2 FYNNEI. The CDR3 covers 17 residues. The V gene end was trimmed by 6 bases and the J gene end by 5 bases; junction bases not matched to a gene: 10. The CDR3 loop is CASRVTSGRVGDNEQFF. The CDR3 bases are TGTGCCAGCAGGGTTACTAGCGGGAGGGTGGGGGACAATGAGCAGTTCTTC.

The chain combines TRBV27 with TRBJ2-1; TRBD2 matches at 8 bases. From germline, CDR1 is MNHEY and CDR2 SMNVEV (reference sequence). The CDR3 covers 15 residues. The V gene end was trimmed by 1 base and the J gene end by 4 bases; junction bases not matched to a gene: 3. This CDR3 reads CASSLLLAGYNEQFF. DNA of the CDR3: TGTGCCAGCAGTTTATTGTTAGCGGGATACAATGAGCAGTTCTTC.

This clone has a handful of counts. The chain has TRBV2 and TRBJ2-7; 8 bases fit TRBD1. V was pared by 4 bases and J by 2 bases, with 1 base of the junction left unmatched. CDR1 and CDR2 (germline): SNHLY, FYNNEI. CDR3 length: 13 residues. The CDR3 DNA follows: TGTGCCAGCAGTGGGACAGGGACCTACGAGCAGTACTTC. Translating it yields CASSGTGTYEQYF.

The rearrangement links TRBV12-5 to TRBJ1-2; D is perhaps TRBD1 (5 bases). Germline lookup yields CDR1 LGHNT and CDR2 FRNRAP. This CDR3 has 12 residues. Deletions cut 1 base from V and 8 bases from J, with 8 bases between. CDR3 sequence (DNA): TGTGCTAGTGGTTTGGACAGGATAGGCTACACCTTC. It codes for CASGLDRIGYTF.

The chain is built from TRBV19 and TRBJ2-5; 10 nucleotides match TRBD2. The germline V gene encodes CDR1 LNHDA and CDR2 SQIVND (reference sequence). The CDR3 is 15 residues long. V gave up 5 bases and J gave up 4 bases; unmatched junction bases: 7. This CDR3 is CASSGLAGALETQYF. The CDR3 nucleotides are TGTGCCAGTAGTGGGCTAGCGGGGGCATTAGAGACCCAGTACTTC.

This clone was counted only a few times. The chain combines TRBV6-4 with TRBJ2-1, with 12 positions matching TRBD2. Germline CDR1 reads MRHNA; CDR2 reads SNTAGT. The CDR3 is made up of 15 amino acids. J lost 6 bases, V lost 0 bases, and 0 bases had no gene match. For the CDR3, the DNA is TGTGCCAGCAGTGACTCACTAGCGGGAGGCAATGAGCAGTTCTTC. Translating it yields CASSDSLAGGNEQFF.

V is TRBV5-1 and J is TRBJ2-5, with 12 bases aligning to TRBD2. Germline V lookup: CDR1 SGHRS, CDR2 YFSETQ. CDR3 length equals 14 residues. The trim removed 2 bases at V and 5 bases at J, leaving 1 base unmatched. In DNA form, the CDR3 reads TGCGCCAGCAGCTTCGGGACTAGCGGGGAGACCCAGTACTTC. Residues: CASSFGTSGETQYF.

This chain connects TRBV2 to TRBJ1-2; TRBD1 might be the D (5 bases). V lost 3 bases and J 8 bases, leaving 10 bases between the germline ends. The CDR3 is 12 residues long. Per germline, CDR1 SNHLY and CDR2 FYNNEI. The CDR3 reads CASSESGEGYTF. The CDR3 bases are TGTGCCAGCAGTGAGTCGGGGGAAGGCTACACCTTC.

This chain connects TRBV6-1 to TRBJ2-7, with TRBD2 matching over 10 bases. The CDR3 totals 15 residues. Trimming removed 0 bases from V and 4 bases from J; junction bases left unmatched: 3. The germline V gene encodes CDR1 MNHNS and CDR2 SASEGT. This chain's CDR3 is CASSEAPSGRYEQYF. In DNA form, the CDR3 reads TGTGCCAGCAGTGAAGCCCCTAGCGGGAGATACGAGCAGTACTTC.

This clone has more than one count but fewer than ten. The gene calls are TRBV5-6 and TRBJ1-2; a possible D gene is TRBD1 (6 bases). This CDR3 contains 13 residues. Germline V gene data show CDR1 as SGHDT and CDR2 as YYEEEE. V lost 0 bases and J lost 7, with 10 bases in between. CDR3 nucleotide sequence: TGTGCCAGCAGCTTGGGAACAGGGTCTGGCTACACCTTC. This codes for CASSLGTGSGYTF.